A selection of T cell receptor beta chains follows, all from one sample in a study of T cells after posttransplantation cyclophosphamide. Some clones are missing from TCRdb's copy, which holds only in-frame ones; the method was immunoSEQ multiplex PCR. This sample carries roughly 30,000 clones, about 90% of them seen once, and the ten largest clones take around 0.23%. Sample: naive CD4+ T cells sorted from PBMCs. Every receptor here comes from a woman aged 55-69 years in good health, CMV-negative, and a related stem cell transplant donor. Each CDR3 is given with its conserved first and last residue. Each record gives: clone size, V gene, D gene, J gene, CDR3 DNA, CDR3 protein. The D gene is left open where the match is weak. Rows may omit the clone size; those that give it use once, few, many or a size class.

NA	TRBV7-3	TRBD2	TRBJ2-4	TGTGCCAGCAGCCCCGCTGGGGGGGGTGGGAACATTCAGTACTTC	CASSPAGGGGNIQYF
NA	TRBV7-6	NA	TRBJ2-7	TGTGCCAGCAGCACCGCAGGGATCACCTCCTACGAGCAGTACTTC	CASSTAGITSYEQYF
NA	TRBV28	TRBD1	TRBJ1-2	TGTGCCAGCAGTTTAGTTTTGTCGGGACAGAACTATGGCTACACCTTC	CASSLVLSGQNYGYTF
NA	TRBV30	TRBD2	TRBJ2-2	TGTGCCTGGGGACTAGCCACCGGGGAGCTGTTTTTT	CAWGLATGELFF
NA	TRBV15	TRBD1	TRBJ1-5	TGTGCCACCAGCAGAGCATTGACCGGGACAGGGGGCAATCAGCCCCAGCATTTT	CATSRALTGTGGNQPQHF
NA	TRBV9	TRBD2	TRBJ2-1	TGTGCCAGCAGCGTAGCGGGGGGGCCCTACAATGAGCAGTTCTTC	CASSVAGGPYNEQFF
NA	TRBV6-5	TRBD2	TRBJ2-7	TGTGCCAGCAGATTTGGGACTAGCGGGAGCTTGCAGTACTTC	CASRFGTSGSLQYF
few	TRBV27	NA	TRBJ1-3	TGTGCCAGCAGTGCGGACAGCTCTGGAAACACCATATATTTT	CASSADSSGNTIYF
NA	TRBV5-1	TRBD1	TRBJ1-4	TGCGCCAGCAGCCGGGGACAGGGAAATGAAAAACTGTTTTTT	CASSRGQGNEKLFF
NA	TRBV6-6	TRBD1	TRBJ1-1	TGTGCCAGCAGTTACTTAAACAGGGGGGATGAAGCTTTCTTT	CASSYLNRGDEAFF
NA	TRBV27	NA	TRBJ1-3	TGTGCCAGCAGCCGACAGTCCTCTGGAAACACCATATATTTT	CASSRQSSGNTIYF
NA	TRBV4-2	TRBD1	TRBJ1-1	TGTGCCAGCTCTTTCTCAATCGGGACAGGGAGCACTGAAGCTTTCTTT	CASSFSIGTGSTEAFF
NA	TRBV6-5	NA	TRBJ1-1	TGTGCCAGCAGCCAAAGGGCGGGGACGAACACTGAAGCTTTCTTT	CASSQRAGTNTEAFF
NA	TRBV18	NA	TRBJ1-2	TGTGCCAGCTCACCAGGGAGTCCTCTATATGGCTACACCTTC	CASSPGSPLYGYTF
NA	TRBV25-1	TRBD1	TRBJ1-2	TGTGCCAGCAGTACCGGACAGGGTATAGTTGGCTACACCTTC	CASSTGQGIVGYTF
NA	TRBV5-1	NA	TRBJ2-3	TGCGCCAGCAGCTTGGGTGGGACACCTGGGACAGATACGCAGTATTTT	CASSLGGTPGTDTQYF
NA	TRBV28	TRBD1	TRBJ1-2	TGTGCCAGCAGACCCGAGACAGGGCTTGGTGGCTACACCTTC	CASRPETGLGGYTF
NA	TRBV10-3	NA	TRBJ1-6	TGTGCCATCAGTGATAAAGGGGATAATTCACCCCTCCACTTT	CAISDKGDNSPLHF
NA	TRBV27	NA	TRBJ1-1	TGTGCCAGCAGTTCGACAGGTTCGAACACTGAAGCTTTCTTT	CASSSTGSNTEAFF